The 25 T cell receptor beta chains below come from one sample, sequenced in a study of blood T cell repertoires in COVID-19. The repertoire was sequenced with immunoSEQ multiplex PCR; TCRdb's copy has only in-frame clones and lacks some. The sample contains about 230,000 clones, 84% of which appear only once. Sequencing was done on a sample of peripheral blood. These receptors were obtained from a woman at least 80 years old with active or convalescent COVID-19.

The chain uses TRBV18 and TRBJ2-2; a possible D gene is TRBD2 (5 bases). The CDR3 loop spans 14 amino acids. Trimming left V 1 base short and J 4 bases short, with 7 bases between. Germline CDR1 and CDR2: KGHSH and LQKENI. This chain's CDR3 is CASSPQEGTGELFF. CDR3 nucleotides: TGTGCCAGCTCACCACAAGAGGGCACCGGGGAGCTGTTTTTT.

Only a few counts were recorded for this clone. The chain couples TRBV18 to TRBJ1-5; possibly TRBD1 for D (6 bases). The CDR3 has 14 amino acids. Deletions cut 5 bases from V and 2 bases from J, with 10 bases between. Germline V gene lookup returns CDR1 KGHSH and CDR2 LQKENI. The CDR3 spells CASSETGRNQPQHF. The CDR3 bases are TGTGCCAGCTCAGAGACAGGTCGCAATCAGCCCCAGCATTTT.

This chain links TRBV9 with TRBJ2-5, with D possibly being TRBD1 (5 bases). Germline CDR1 SGDLS, CDR2 YYNGEE. This CDR3 is 15 amino acids long. Trimming took 0 bases from V and 2 from J, leaving 11 bases between them. The DNA for the CDR3 is TGTGCCAGCAGCGTAGACCCGACAGTTCAAGAGACCCAGTACTTC. Encoded protein: CASSVDPTVQETQYF.

This sequence joins TRBV5-5 and TRBJ1-1; the D gene is possibly TRBD1 (5 bases). This CDR3 comprises 14 residues. Trimming removed 2 bases from V and 4 bases from J, with 12 bases in between. Looked up from germline, CDR1 is SGHKS and CDR2 is YYEKEE (reference sequence). As DNA, the CDR3 is TGTGCCAGCAGCTTCCAGGGAAGGGGCACTGAAGCTTTCTTT. Translating it yields CASSFQGRGTEAFF.

This sequence joins TRBV10-3 and TRBJ2-1, with TRBD2 matching 14 bases. V was clipped by 6 bases and J by 12 bases; unmatched bases: 1. Per germline, CDR1 ENHRY and CDR2 SYGVKD. This CDR3 is built from 12 residues. CDR3 bases: TGTGCCATCAGAGGGACTAGCGGGGGGCAGTTCTTC. Its translation is CAIRGTSGGQFF.

This clone appeared a single time. This chain connects TRBV30 to TRBJ1-5, with D maybe TRBD1 (5 bases). This CDR3 is 16 amino acids long. Germline V gene sequence: CDR1 GTSNPN, CDR2 SVGIG (reference sequence). The V end lost 4 bases, the J end lost 2 bases, and 18 bases lay between the germline ends. Written as DNA, the CDR3 is TGTGCCTGGACTGCCAGGGCGGATTATGGCAATCAGCCCCAGCATTTT. Its protein product is CAWTARADYGNQPQHF.

This clone has more than one count but fewer than ten. The chain joins TRBV2 to TRBJ2-1, with 11 nucleotides matching TRBD1. Looked up from germline, CDR1 is SNHLY and CDR2 is FYNNEI. The CDR3 has 14 amino acids. V was clipped by 5 bases and J by 9 bases; unmatched bases: 6. DNA of the CDR3: TGTGCCAGCAGTAAAGGACAGGGGGCTATTGAGCAGTTCTTC. The encoded protein is CASSKGQGAIEQFF.

This chain joins TRBV5-1 and TRBJ2-3; 7 nucleotides align to TRBD2. Germline lookup yields CDR1 SGHRS and CDR2 YFSETQ. The CDR3 contains 14 residues. V trimming: 4 bases; J trimming: 6 bases; junction bases outside the gene matches: 8. CDR3 residues: CASSEGAGVDTQYF. The CDR3 bases are TGCGCCAGCAGCGAAGGCGCGGGGGTGGATACGCAGTATTTT.

This clone was picked up one time. V and J are TRBV14 and TRBJ2-5; 10 bases align to TRBD1. The CDR3 loop spans 16 amino acids. J lost 5 bases, V lost 2 bases, and 8 bases had no gene match. CDR1 and CDR2 from the germline V gene are SGHDN and FVKESK. The DNA for the CDR3 is TGTGCCAGCAGCCAACCAATGACAGGGGGCCGGGAGACCCAGTACTTC. Translating it yields CASSQPMTGGRETQYF.

The chain couples TRBV27 to TRBJ2-7; TRBD1 aligns across 9 bases. Germline assignment: CDR1 MNHEY and CDR2 SMNVEV (reference sequence). Trimming took 3 bases from V and 7 from J; bases not matched to a gene: 16. The CDR3 consists of 17 residues. As DNA, the CDR3 is TGTGCCAGCAGTTTTAGGCCCCCCGGGACAGGGTCTTGGGAGCAGTACTTC. It translates to CASSFRPPGTGSWEQYF.

The chain recombines TRBV18 with TRBJ2-3; no clear D gene. The CDR3 covers 14 residues. Germline V gives CDR1 KGHSH, CDR2 LQKENI. V was cut by 1 base and J by 2 bases, with 7 bases left in between. As DNA, the CDR3 is TGTGCCAGCTCACCACTCCCAGTCACAGATACGCAGTATTTT. Amino acid sequence: CASSPLPVTDTQYF.

This chain links TRBV7-9 with TRBJ2-1; 9 nucleotides align to TRBD2. The V segment lost 3 bases and the J segment 8 bases; nucleotides outside the gene matches: 5. The CDR3 runs to 14 residues. Germline assignment: CDR1 SEHNR and CDR2 FQNEAQ (reference sequence). The CDR3 protein is CASSFGGGADEQFF. The DNA of the CDR3 is TGTGCCAGCAGCTTTGGCGGGGGGGCGGATGAGCAGTTCTTC.

The chain joins TRBV6-6 to TRBJ1-4; D might be TRBD1 (5 bases). Between the trimmed V and J ends, which lost 3 bases and 7 bases, there was a span of 12 bases. This CDR3 region has 14 residues. Germline values: CDR1 MNHNY, CDR2 SVGAGI (reference sequence). This chain's CDR3 is CASSYRGFGEKLFF. The CDR3 DNA reads TGTGCCAGCAGTTATCGGGGGTTTGGTGAAAAACTGTTTTTT.

This clone showed up just once. This chain links TRBV19 with TRBJ2-6; 8 bases line up with TRBD1. The CDR3 is 15 amino acids. Looked up from germline, CDR1 is LNHDA and CDR2 is SQIVND (reference sequence). V lost 6 bases, J lost 4 bases, and 5 bases stayed unmatched. CDR3 amino acids: CASRRQGWGANVLTF. In nucleotides, the CDR3 is TGTGCCAGTAGGCGACAGGGGTGGGGGGCCAACGTCCTGACTTTC.

The chain has TRBV20-1 and TRBJ2-5, with D possibly being TRBD1 (6 bases). Germline-derived CDR1 and CDR2 are DFQATT and SNEGSKA (reference sequence). CDR3 length equals 14 residues. Trimming removed 3 bases at V and 4 bases at J, with 15 bases between. CDR3 protein: CSASRAGAGETQYF. In DNA form, the CDR3 reads TGCAGTGCTAGTAGGGCAGGGGCTGGAGAGACCCAGTACTTC.

The genes are TRBV5-4 and TRBJ2-3, with 7 bases identical to TRBD1. This CDR3 has 14 residues. Trimming cost V 2 bases and J 1 base; bases outside gene matches: 1. CDR1 and CDR2 (germline): SGHNT, YYREEE (reference sequence). CDR3: CASSFTGGTDTQYF. The CDR3, as DNA: TGTGCCAGCAGCTTTACAGGGGGCACAGATACGCAGTATTTT.

The chain couples TRBV7-3 to TRBJ2-3; D remains ambiguous. Germline assignment: CDR1 SGHTA and CDR2 FQGTGA. Trimming took 3 bases from V and 1 from J, leaving 5 bases between them. This CDR3 region has 13 residues. CDR3 nucleotide sequence: TGTGCCAGCAGCTTTGAGGGCACAGATACGCAGTATTTT. Protein product: CASSFEGTDTQYF.

CDR3 amino acids: CASSQEGRQETQYF. CDR3 DNA: TGCGCCAGCAGCCAAGAGGGCAGGCAAGAGACCCAGTACTTC. The V gene is TRBV4-1, the J gene TRBJ2-5; no clear D gene. The CDR3 is made up of 14 amino acids. The germline CDR1 and CDR2 sequences are MGHRA and YSYEKL. Deletions cut 0 bases from V and 2 bases from J, with 7 bases between.

This chain joins TRBV5-4 and TRBJ2-2; D is undetermined. The CDR3 length is 14 residues. CDR1 is SGHNT, CDR2 YYREEE, per germline (reference sequence). The ends were cut back, 0 bases at V and 5 bases at J, with 8 bases in the middle. The CDR3 coding sequence is TGTGCCAGCAGCTTGGATAGAGGAACCGGGGAGCTGTTTTTT. It encodes CASSLDRGTGELFF.

This clone was counted once. The CDR3 DNA is TGCGCCAGCAGCTTAGGCCCGGGACAGGGTCTATCCGCAGGCTACACCTTC. This encodes CASSLGPGQGLSAGYTF. This chain links TRBV5-1 with TRBJ1-2, with TRBD1 identical over 9 bases. J was trimmed by 8 bases and V by 2 bases; bases with no gene match: 16. CDR1 is SGHRS, CDR2 YFSETQ, per germline. There are 17 residues in the CDR3.

The CDR3: CATSRGGSNIGNTIYF. The CDR3 DNA reads TGTGCCACCAGCAGAGGAGGGTCAAACATCGGAAACACCATATATTTT. J is TRBJ1-3 and V is TRBV15; D not certain. CDR3 length: 16 residues. Trimming took 1 base from V and 4 from J, leaving 14 bases between them. Germline values: CDR1 LNHNV, CDR2 YYDKDF (reference sequence).

This clone was counted only a few times. V is TRBV7-2 and J is TRBJ2-7; 8 positions agree with TRBD2. V shed 8 bases, J shed 7 bases, and the junction held 13 bases outside the gene matches. Germline-derived CDR1 and CDR2 are SGHTA and FQGNSA. The CDR3 has 14 amino acids. The CDR3 DNA sequence: TGTGCCAGCGCCCGGGATAGCGGGGTGGGTGAGCAGTACTTC. This translates into CASARDSGVGEQYF. Together with reference TRBV7-2 and TRBJ2-7, the CDR3 gives the full variable domain: GAGVSQSPSNKVTEKGKDVELRCDPISGHTALYWYRQSLGQGLEFLIYFQGNSAPDKSGLPSDRFSAERTGGSVSTLTIQRTQQEDSAVYLCASARDSGVGEQYFGPGTRLTVT.

The chain has TRBV12-5 and TRBJ1-1, with unresolved D. V was cut by 1 base and J by 5 bases, with 17 bases left in between. Germline assignment: CDR1 LGHNT and CDR2 FRNRAP. The CDR3 extends over 16 amino acids. Here the CDR3 reads CASGLGGWAARTEAFF. CDR3 in DNA: TGTGCTAGTGGTTTGGGAGGGTGGGCGGCGAGGACTGAAGCTTTCTTT.

This chain uses TRBV19 with TRBJ2-7, with TRBD2 matching over 11 bases. The CDR3 covers 16 residues. The junction had 11 bases not matched to a gene; V was cut back by 5 bases and J by 5 bases. Germline loops: CDR1 LNHDA, CDR2 SQIVND (reference sequence). Here the CDR3 reads CASSLYDLAGGNEQYF. CDR3 sequence (DNA): TGTGCCAGTAGTCTCTACGATCTAGCGGGAGGTAACGAGCAGTACTTC.

The chain combines TRBV19 with TRBJ1-6, with 7 bases matching TRBD1. V lost 6 bases, J lost 10 bases, and 15 bases stayed unmatched. CDR3 size: 16 residues. Germline V lookup: CDR1 LNHDA, CDR2 SQIVND (reference sequence). The CDR3 spells CASSTPQGGARSPLHF. The CDR3 DNA follows: TGTGCCAGTAGCACCCCACAAGGGGGCGCGAGATCACCCCTCCACTTT.